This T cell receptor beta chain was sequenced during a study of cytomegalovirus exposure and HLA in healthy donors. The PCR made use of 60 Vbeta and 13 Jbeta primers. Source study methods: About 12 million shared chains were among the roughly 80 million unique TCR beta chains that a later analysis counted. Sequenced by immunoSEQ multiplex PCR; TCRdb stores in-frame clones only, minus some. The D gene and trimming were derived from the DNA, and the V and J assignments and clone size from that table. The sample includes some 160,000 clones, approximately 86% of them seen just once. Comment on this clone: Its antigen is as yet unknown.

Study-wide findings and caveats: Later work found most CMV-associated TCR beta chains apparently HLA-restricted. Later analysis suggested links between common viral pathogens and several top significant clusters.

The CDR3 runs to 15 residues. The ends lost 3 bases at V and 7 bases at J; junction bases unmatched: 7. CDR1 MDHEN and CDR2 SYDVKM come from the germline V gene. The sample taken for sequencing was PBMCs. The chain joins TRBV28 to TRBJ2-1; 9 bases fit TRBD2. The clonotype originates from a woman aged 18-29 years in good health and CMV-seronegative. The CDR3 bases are TGTGCCAGCAGTTTCGGCGGGGGGGCCAAGAATGAGCAGTTCTTC. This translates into CASSFGGGAKNEQFF.